The next 19 T cell receptor beta chains were all read from a single sample in a study of blood T cell repertoires in COVID-19 (dated by TCRdb to between 2020 and 2021). The library was built by means of the immunoSEQ multiplex PCR assay. The clones in this table, taken by TCRdb from immuneACCESS, are in-frame only. Not every clone is retained; where verified, under half of the shortfall comes from an unresolved V gene, and the cause of the rest is unknown. The sample data list 200,000 to 250,000 clones, and roughly 84% of these were observed just once. Approximately 0.89% of the sample is held by the ten biggest clonotypes. Sequencing was carried out using peripheral blood. The receptors originated from a man between 40 and 49 years old with acute or convalescent COVID-19.

The gene calls are TRBV27 and TRBJ1-6; D might be TRBD1 (5 bases). The CDR3 loop spans 15 amino acids. CDR1 and CDR2 from the germline V gene are MNHEY and SMNVEV (reference sequence). V lost 5 bases to trimming and J lost 6 bases, with 14 bases between them. CDR3: CASSKDSVSNSPLHF. The DNA of the CDR3 is TGTGCCAGCAGTAAAGACAGTGTCTCTAATTCACCCCTCCACTTT.

This chain joins TRBV7-8 and TRBJ1-2; D perhaps matches TRBD1 (6 bases). This CDR3 contains 16 residues. Trimming took off 7 bases at V and 3 bases at J, with 21 bases between the two ends. Germline V gene lookup returns CDR1 SGHVS and CDR2 FQNEAQ. The CDR3 nucleotides read TGTGCCAGCACGCGAACCACAGGGAAGGGGGACTATGGCTACACCTTC. Translation: CASTRTTGKGDYGYTF. Full variable domain (remainder filled in from reference TRBV7-8 and TRBJ1-2): GAGVSQSPRYKVAKRGQDVALRCDPISGHVSLFWYQQALGQGPEFLTYFQNEAQLDKSGLPSDRFFAERPEGSVSTLKIQRTQQEDSAVYLCASTRTTGKGDYGYTFGSGTRLTVV.

The chain links TRBV19 to TRBJ2-1, with a tentative D call TRBD2 (7 bases). Trimming stripped 4 bases from V and 1 base from J, with 14 bases between. Germline CDR1 is LNHDA and CDR2 is SQIVND (reference sequence). The CDR3 covers 16 residues. CDR3 region: CASSTLGGPSYNEQFF. Written as DNA, the CDR3 is TGTGCCAGTAGTACCCTCGGGGGGCCATCCTACAATGAGCAGTTCTTC.

This chain links TRBV5-1 with TRBJ1-1; D not certain. Trimming left V 2 bases short and J 1 base short, with 9 bases between. The CDR3 covers 14 residues. Germline V CDR1 and CDR2: SGHRS, YFSETQ. This CDR3 is CASSFRPGNTEAFF. The CDR3 DNA reads as TGCGCCAGCAGCTTCCGGCCGGGGAACACTGAAGCTTTCTTT.

The genes are TRBV18 and TRBJ1-1; 7 nucleotides align to TRBD1. The CDR3 loop spans 12 amino acids. After removal of 5 bases from V and 10 bases from J, the junction contained 7 bases not matched to a gene. The germline V gene encodes CDR1 KGHSH and CDR2 LQKENI. The CDR3 sequence: CASSARQGGAFF. The CDR3 coding sequence is TGTGCCAGCTCAGCCAGACAGGGTGGAGCTTTCTTT. Full variable domain (missing parts from reference TRBV18 and TRBJ1-1): NAGVMQNPRHLVRRRGQEARLRCSPMKGHSHVYWYRQLPEEGLKFMVYLQKENIIDESGMPKERFSAEFPKEGPSILRIQQVVRGDSAAYFCASSARQGGAFFGQGTRLTVV.

The rearrangement links TRBV4-1 to TRBJ1-2, with TRBD1 as a possible D gene (5 bases). The V end lost 1 base, the J end lost 3 bases, and 12 bases lay between the germline ends. Germline-derived CDR1 and CDR2 are MGHRA and YSYEKL. There are 15 residues in the CDR3. The CDR3 protein is CASSQVGRDYYGYTF. In DNA, the CDR3 is TGCGCCAGCAGCCAAGTCGGCAGGGATTACTATGGCTACACCTTC.

Comments on this clone: Other DNA variants within this sample encode the same CDR3. The chain couples TRBV24-1 to TRBJ2-3; the D is unclear. The CDR3 has 12 residues. CDR1 is KGHDR and CDR2 is SFDVKD in the germline V gene. Trimming shortened V by 4 bases and J by 6 bases, and 7 bases separated the two germline ends. CDR3 DNA: TGTGCCACCAGTGACTCGTCGGATACGCAGTATTTT. This sequence encodes CATSDSSDTQYF.

The chain employs TRBV5-1 and TRBJ1-1; 7 bases are shared with TRBD1. CDR3 length: 14 amino acids. V dropped 1 base and J dropped 4; count of bases not matched to a gene: 4. Germline CDR1 SGHRS, CDR2 YFSETQ. CDR3 region: CASSLQGGGTEAFF. The CDR3 DNA reads as TGCGCCAGCAGCTTGCAGGGGGGCGGCACTGAAGCTTTCTTT.

The chain has TRBV18 and TRBJ2-3, with 7 bases identical to TRBD2. This CDR3 region has 14 residues. Germline CDR1 and CDR2: KGHSH and LQKENI. The trim removed 2 bases at V and 6 bases at J, leaving 5 bases unmatched. The CDR3 sequence is CASSPWEGTDTQYF. The CDR3 coding sequence is TGTGCCAGCTCACCATGGGAGGGGACGGATACGCAGTATTTT.

The chain combines TRBV7-3 with TRBJ1-2; D not certain. CDR1 is SGHTA and CDR2 is FQGTGA in the germline V gene. The CDR3 contains 12 residues. Trimming shortened V by 5 bases and J by 7 bases, and 11 bases separated the two germline ends. The CDR3 sequence is CASSARRAGYTF. In nucleotides, the CDR3 is TGTGCCAGCAGCGCAAGGAGGGCTGGCTACACCTTC.

The chain recombines TRBV15 with TRBJ2-7; TRBD1 aligns across 7 bases. Germline V gene sequence: CDR1 LNHNV, CDR2 YYDKDF (reference sequence). This CDR3 spans 13 amino acids. Trimming removed 2 bases from V and 6 bases from J; junction bases left unmatched: 4. CDR3 sequence reads: CATSRIRQGEQYF. CDR3 in DNA: TGTGCCACCAGCAGAATACGACAGGGCGAGCAGTACTTC.

The chain links TRBV2 to TRBJ2-7; the match to TRBD2 covers 14 bases. There are 16 residues in the CDR3. Germline V CDR1 and CDR2: SNHLY, FYNNEI. Germline trimming cut 6 bases from V and 5 bases from J; bases unmatched to any gene: 9. DNA of the CDR3: TGTGCCAGCAGAGGGGGACTAGCGGGGGAACGCGACGAGCAGTACTTC. Translating it yields CASRGGLAGERDEQYF.

The chain has TRBV11-3 and TRBJ2-1; D remains unclear. CDR1 and CDR2 from the germline V gene are SGHNT and YENEEA. V lost 4 bases and J lost 7, with 8 bases in between. This CDR3 has 12 residues. The CDR3: CASSSIGNEQFF. DNA for the CDR3: TGTGCCAGCAGCTCGATCGGGAATGAGCAGTTCTTC.

The chain carries TRBV3-1 (or the pseudogene TRBV3-2) and TRBJ1-2; D is uncertain. CDR1 LGHDT and CDR2 YNNKEL come from the germline V gene (reference sequence). Trimming pared 1 base from V and 2 bases from J, leaving 5 bases between. The CDR3 is 13 amino acids. The CDR3 DNA is TGTGCCAGCAGCCAAGGAGAGAACTATGGCTACACCTTC. This sequence encodes CASSQGENYGYTF.

The chain couples TRBV5-1 to TRBJ1-2; D not certain. Germline V CDR1 and CDR2: SGHRS, YFSETQ. Between the trimmed V and J ends, which lost 4 bases and 0 bases, there was a span of 7 bases. CDR3 length equals 13 residues. This CDR3 reads CASSTEPNYGYTF. Written as DNA, the CDR3 is TGCGCCAGCAGCACCGAGCCTAACTATGGCTACACCTTC.

This clone appeared a single time. The V and J genes are TRBV10-3 and TRBJ2-1; 10 positions agree with TRBD1. The germline V gene has CDR1 ENHRY and CDR2 SYGVKD. The CDR3 is made up of 15 amino acids. V lost 4 bases and J lost 3; bases outside the gene matches: 3. DNA for the CDR3: TGTGCCATCAGTGGGGGGGACAGGGGCTACAATGAGCAGTTCTTC. It translates to CAISGGDRGYNEQFF.

This chain connects TRBV19 to TRBJ1-4; D might be TRBD1 (6 bases). Germline loops: CDR1 LNHDA, CDR2 SQIVND (reference sequence). CDR3 length: 13 amino acids. Trimming pared 3 bases from V and 5 bases from J, leaving 7 bases between. In DNA form, the CDR3 reads TGTGCCAGTAGTATGGACAGAAATGAAAAACTGTTTTTT. Its protein product is CASSMDRNEKLFF.

The chain uses TRBV5-4 and TRBJ1-4, with 8 bases matching TRBD1. The CDR3 totals 15 residues. Germline V lookup: CDR1 SGHNT, CDR2 YYREEE (reference sequence). V lost 0 bases and J lost 4; bases outside the gene matches: 2. The CDR3 bases are TGTGCCAGCAGCTTGGTTGGACAGGGTAATGAAAAACTGTTTTTT. This sequence encodes CASSLVGQGNEKLFF.

This chain links TRBV10-3 with TRBJ1-2; a possible D gene is TRBD1 (6 bases). CDR1 is ENHRY, CDR2 SYGVKD, per germline. With 4 bases removed from V and 8 bases from J, the gap between germline ends came to 14 bases. CDR3 size: 13 residues. The CDR3 is CAISGSGGRGYTF. CDR3 DNA sequence: TGTGCCATCAGTGGATCCGGGGGGCGAGGCTACACCTTC.